The 22 T cell receptor beta chains presented below share a single source sample, sequenced in a study of blood T cell repertoires in COVID-19 (dated by TCRdb to the early 2020s). Libraries were constructed by the immunoSEQ multiplex PCR assay. TCRdb limited this immuneACCESS table to in-frame rearrangements with V and J called. A share of clones is missing; checked studies link under half to unresolved V genes, and the rest is unexplained. This sample has hundreds of thousands of clones in its table, and 80% to 90% of those were observed once. Clones ranked in the top ten supply around 2.2% of the sample. Sequencing was performed on PBMCs or T cells enriched from blood (not recorded which). The receptors were sampled from a man younger than 45 who had recovered from COVID-19.

V gene TRBV11-2 combines with J gene TRBJ2-3, with 8 bases that match TRBD2. J gave up 8 bases and V 8 bases, and 6 bases lay outside the gene matches. This CDR3 comprises 12 residues. Germline V lookup: CDR1 SGHAT, CDR2 FQNNGV. The CDR3 bases are TGTGCCAGCGGTTCACTAGCGGTTACGCAGTATTTT. Translated, it gives CASGSLAVTQYF.

This chain joins TRBV5-5 and TRBJ1-4, with 7 positions matching TRBD1. The V segment lost 5 bases and the J segment 0 bases; nucleotides outside the gene matches: 10. This CDR3 has 17 amino acids. CDR1 is SGHKS and CDR2 is YYEKEE in the germline V gene (reference sequence). The CDR3 coding sequence is TGTGCCAGCAGTTCCTATGATACAGGGGCAACTAATGAAAAACTGTTTTTT. This translates into CASSSYDTGATNEKLFF.

The V gene is TRBV2, the J gene TRBJ1-2; D not resolved. The germline V gene has CDR1 SNHLY and CDR2 FYNNEI. V lost 4 bases to trimming and J lost 4 bases, with 10 bases between them. The CDR3 has 13 amino acids. The CDR3 nucleotides are TGTGCCAGCAGTGCAGGTGGTTTCTATGGCTACACCTTC. Amino acids: CASSAGGFYGYTF.

The chain employs TRBV5-1 and TRBJ1-4, with 7 bases aligning to TRBD1. Germline V lookup: CDR1 SGHRS, CDR2 YFSETQ. The CDR3 runs 11 residues. The V gene end was trimmed by 10 bases and the J gene end by 7 bases; junction bases not matched to a gene: 4. This CDR3 reads CAVDRAEKLFF. CDR3 sequence (DNA): TGCGCCGTCGACAGGGCTGAAAAACTGTTTTTT.

The V and J genes are TRBV3-1 (or the pseudogene TRBV3-2) and TRBJ2-5; D is possibly TRBD2 (7 bases). From germline, CDR1 is LGHDT and CDR2 YNNKEL (reference sequence). This CDR3 comprises 15 residues. V was cut by 0 bases and J by 5 bases, with 13 bases left in between. In DNA form, the CDR3 reads TGTGCCAGCAGCCAAGAATGGGGGGGCGGGGAGACCCAGTACTTC. Its translation is CASSQEWGGGETQYF.

This chain uses TRBV7-6 with TRBJ1-2, with D possibly TRBD1 on 5 matching bases. This CDR3 spans 15 amino acids. V gave up 2 bases and J gave up 6 bases, with 16 bases separating them. CDR1 SGHVS and CDR2 FNYEAQ come from the germline V gene. The CDR3 is CASSLSSGGGNGYTF. CDR3 bases: TGTGCCAGCAGCTTAAGCTCCGGGGGGGGAAATGGCTACACCTTC. Full variable domain (rest looked up from reference TRBV7-6 and TRBJ1-2): GAGVSQSPRYKVTKRGQDVALRCDPISGHVSLYWYRQALGQGPEFLTYFNYEAQQDKSGLPNDRFSAERPEGSISTLTIQRTEQRDSAMYRCASSLSSGGGNGYTFGSGTRLTVV.

V and J are TRBV9 and TRBJ2-1; 9 positions agree with TRBD2. The CDR3 loop spans 15 amino acids. Germline assignment: CDR1 SGDLS and CDR2 YYNGEE. The V gene end was trimmed by 0 bases and the J gene end by 5 bases; junction bases not matched to a gene: 3. CDR3 protein: CASSVGGGAHNEQFF. The CDR3 nucleotides are TGTGCCAGCAGCGTAGGCGGGGGGGCTCACAATGAGCAGTTCTTC.

The chain joins TRBV5-1 to TRBJ2-3; 11 bases fit TRBD2. The CDR3 is made up of 18 amino acids. After removal of 4 bases from V and 2 bases from J, the junction contained 12 bases not matched to a gene. Germline values: CDR1 SGHRS, CDR2 YFSETQ. The CDR3 DNA sequence: TGCGCCAGCAGCACCGGCGGTCTAGCGGGGGGAGCCACAGATACGCAGTATTTT. Protein product: CASSTGGLAGGATDTQYF. The variable domain in full, completed from reference TRBV5-1 and TRBJ2-3, reads KAGVTQTPRYLIKTRGQQVTLSCSPISGHRSVSWYQQTPGQGLQFLFEYFSETQRNKGNFPGRFSGRQFSNSRSEMNVSTLELGDSALYLCASSTGGLAGGATDTQYFGPGTRLTVL.

The chain carries TRBV29-1 and TRBJ2-5; 9 bases are a match to TRBD2. V trimming: 6 bases; J trimming: 2 bases; junction bases outside the gene matches: 4. The CDR3 is made up of 13 amino acids. The V gene's germline CDR1 is SQVTM and CDR2 ANQGSEA. CDR3 DNA sequence: TGCAGCGTCGGCGGGGGGGGGCAAGAGACCCAGTACTTC. Its translation: CSVGGGGQETQYF.

DNA for the CDR3: TGTGCCAGCAGCCAACAGGGGGTGGATCAGCCCCAGCATTTT. Encoded protein: CASSQQGVDQPQHF. The chain has TRBV7-2 and TRBJ1-5; 8 bases are a match to TRBD1. Germline V gene data show CDR1 as SGHTA and CDR2 as FQGNSA. Trimming removed 5 bases from V and 5 bases from J; junction bases left unmatched: 5. The CDR3 spans 14 residues.

The rearrangement links TRBV2 to TRBJ2-5; 10 bases fit TRBD2. V was clipped by 1 base and J by 1 base; unmatched bases: 6. This CDR3 spans 17 amino acids. Germline V gives CDR1 SNHLY, CDR2 FYNNEI. The CDR3 reads CASSEGPASGGQETQYF. As DNA, the CDR3 is TGTGCCAGCAGTGAAGGTCCGGCTAGCGGGGGCCAAGAGACCCAGTACTTC. The entire variable domain, with the rest obtained from reference TRBV2 and TRBJ2-5, is as follows: EPEVTQTPSHQVTQMGQEVILRCVPISNHLYFYWYRQILGQKVEFLVSFYNNEISEKSEIFDDQFSVERPDGSNFTLKIRSTKLEDSAMYFCASSEGPASGGQETQYFGPGTRLLVL.

The rearrangement links TRBV24-1 to TRBJ2-3, with 12 bases matching TRBD2. Losses at the gene ends were 3 bases for V and 6 bases for J; bases not matched to a gene: 3. Germline V CDR1 and CDR2: KGHDR, SFDVKD. The CDR3 spans 15 residues. The chain's CDR3 is CATSDASGGVDTQYF. In nucleotides, the CDR3 is TGTGCCACCAGTGATGCTAGCGGGGGGGTGGATACGCAGTATTTT.

This sequence joins TRBV5-1 and TRBJ2-1; D uncertain. V was shortened by 2 bases and J by 3 bases, with 6 bases between the two germline ends. Germline V gene sequence: CDR1 SGHRS, CDR2 YFSETQ. CDR3 length equals 13 residues. The DNA of the CDR3 is TGCGCCAGCAGCTTAAGCTACTACAATGAGCAGTTCTTC. Its protein is CASSLSYYNEQFF.

The V gene is TRBV29-1, the J gene TRBJ1-2, with a possible D match to TRBD1 (6 bases). CDR1 and CDR2 (germline): SQVTM, ANQGSEA. Deletions cut 1 base from V and 5 bases from J, with 14 bases between. The CDR3 is made up of 14 amino acids. This chain's CDR3 is CSVEGAGVNYGYTF. CDR3 in DNA: TGCAGCGTTGAAGGAGCAGGGGTCAATTATGGCTACACCTTC.

V usage is TRBV7-9 and J usage is TRBJ2-7; TRBD1 aligns across 7 bases. Germline V gene data show CDR1 as SEHNR and CDR2 as FQNEAQ (reference sequence). The CDR3 covers 16 residues. J gave up 2 bases and V 2 bases, and 9 bases lay outside the gene matches. CDR3 bases: TGTGCCAGCAGCTTATACAGGGGTCCCAAAGCCTACGAGCAGTACTTC. This encodes CASSLYRGPKAYEQYF.

The chain combines TRBV29-1 with TRBJ1-1, with 7 positions matching TRBD1. Germline V gene data show CDR1 as SQVTM and CDR2 as ANQGSEA. The CDR3 has 14 residues. Trimming took 5 bases from V and 2 from J; bases not matched to a gene: 8. In nucleotides, the CDR3 is TGCAGCGTTTTTTTAGGGGGCTTAAACACTGAAGCTTTCTTT. The encoded protein is CSVFLGGLNTEAFF.

The chain joins TRBV14 to TRBJ1-6, with 7 bases that match TRBD1. This CDR3 spans 13 amino acids. CDR1 SGHDN and CDR2 FVKESK come from the germline V gene. V lost 4 bases, J lost 9 bases, and 3 bases stayed unmatched. CDR3 nucleotide sequence: TGTGCCAGCAGCCCCCAGGGGGGTTCACCCCTCCACTTT. It codes for CASSPQGGSPLHF.

The J gene is TRBJ2-5, the V gene TRBV9, with 10 bases fitting TRBD2. Germline loops: CDR1 SGDLS, CDR2 YYNGEE. The CDR3 covers 16 residues. J was trimmed by 0 bases and V by 0 bases; bases with no gene match: 2. This CDR3 reads CASSVGGTSDQETQYF. Written as DNA, the CDR3 is TGTGCCAGCAGCGTAGGAGGGACTAGCGACCAAGAGACCCAGTACTTC. The full variable domain, with the rest looked up from reference TRBV9 and TRBJ2-5, is DSGVTQTPKHLITATGQRVTLRCSPRSGDLSVYWYQQSLDQGLQFLIQYYNGEERAKGNILERFSAQQFPDLHSELNLSSLELGDSALYFCASSVGGTSDQETQYFGPGTRLLVL.

This chain uses TRBV7-8 with TRBJ1-1, with TRBD1 matching 7 bases. V lost 7 bases, J lost 5 bases, and 4 bases stayed unmatched. The CDR3 consists of 12 residues. The germline CDR1 and CDR2 sequences are SGHVS and FQNEAQ. Here the CDR3 DNA reads TGTGCCAGCACCCGACAGGGTACTGAAGCTTTCTTT. It encodes CASTRQGTEAFF.

The chain recombines TRBV5-4 with TRBJ1-1; D is uncertain. The CDR3 has 13 amino acids. Germline V gene lookup returns CDR1 SGHNT and CDR2 YYREEE (reference sequence). The germline V and J ends were trimmed by 0 bases and 11 bases, with 14 bases remaining between them. In DNA form, the CDR3 reads TGTGCCAGCAGCTTGGATGCGGGGTCCGTGGCTTTCTTT. Encoded protein: CASSLDAGSVAFF.

V usage is TRBV21-1 and J usage is TRBJ1-3; the table's D call, TRBD1, has no DNA check behind it. TRBV21-1 is a pseudogene. This CDR3 has 18 amino acids. The CDR3 nucleotides read TGTGCCAGCAGCACAAAAGAGACAGGGAGTCCCTCTGGAAACACCATATATTTT. It is translated as CASSTKETGSPSGNTIYF.

This chain connects TRBV10-3 to TRBJ1-3; 10 nucleotides agree with TRBD1. The CDR3 has 14 residues. The trim removed 6 bases at V and 5 bases at J, leaving 4 bases unmatched. Germline V gene sequence: CDR1 ENHRY, CDR2 SYGVKD. The CDR3 DNA reads as TGTGCCATCAGCCCGGGACAGGGGCGAAACACCATATATTTT. Its protein is CAISPGQGRNTIYF.